Listed below are T cell receptor beta chains from one sample, sequenced in a study of graft-versus-host responses after intestinal transplantation. Clones were sequenced by immunoSEQ multiplex PCR, and TCRdb holds only the in-frame ones, with some missing. The sample lists tens of thousands of clones, roughly 92% occurring once. The specimen was PBMCs, collected about 9 months after intestinal transplant. The receptors originated from a human patient who received an intestinal transplant, so some T cells may come from the graft donor. Both conserved end residues are part of each CDR3. The D gene is left open where the match is weak.

J gene,V gene,D gene,CDR3 protein,CDR3 DNA
TRBJ1-5,TRBV19,TRBD1,CASSIFTGGGNQPQHF,TGTGCCAGTAGTATTTTTACAGGGGGAGGCAATCAGCCCCAGCATTTT
TRBJ1-4,TRBV10-3,.,CAISESGGVPAEKLFF,TGTGCCATCAGTGAGTCAGGAGGGGTGCCCGCTGAAAAACTGTTTTTT
TRBJ2-1,TRBV6-4,.,CASSDGSSYNEQFF,TGTGCCAGCAGTGACGGGAGCTCCTACAATGAGCAGTTCTTC
TRBJ2-7,TRBV27,.,CASSLYRGISYEQYF,TGTGCCAGCAGTTTATATCGCGGTATCTCCTACGAGCAGTACTTC
TRBJ2-3,TRBV7-9,.,CASSSSLDTQYF,TGTGCCAGCAGCTCCTCACTCGATACGCAGTATTTT
TRBJ1-3,TRBV9,.,CASSTPGGGNTIYF,TGTGCCAGCAGCACCCCGGGGGGGGGAAACACCATATATTTT
TRBJ2-3,TRBV9,TRBD2,CASSSSGGGPDTQYF,TGTGCCAGCAGCAGTAGCGGGGGGGGCCCAGATACGCAGTATTTT
TRBJ1-1,TRBV7-9,.,CASSPWLGEGTEAFF,TGTGCCAGCAGCCCCTGGTTAGGGGAAGGGACTGAAGCTTTCTTT
TRBJ1-1,TRBV5-6,.,CASSIGAREWNTEAFF,TGTGCCAGCAGCATAGGGGCCAGGGAATGGAACACTGAAGCTTTCTTT
TRBJ2-5,TRBV28,.,CASSFMEQQETQYF,TGTGCCAGCAGTTTTATGGAACAGCAAGAGACCCAGTACTTC
TRBJ2-7,TRBV13,.,CASSLTGIRYEQYF,TGTGCCAGCAGCTTAACGGGGATCCGTTACGAGCAGTACTTC